Each of the 25 T cell receptor beta chains below was sequenced from the same sample in a study of cytomegalovirus exposure and HLA in healthy donors. Primers for the PCR totalled 60 Vbeta and 13 Jbeta. Produced via immunoSEQ multiplex PCR; TCRdb's table is partial and in-frame only. Of around 91,000 clones listed, 64% are singletons. What was sequenced was PBMCs. Source of these receptors: a man between 60 and 70 years old in good health and CMV-seronegative.

V gene TRBV5-6 combines with J gene TRBJ2-5; D not certain. CDR1 SGHDT and CDR2 YYEEEE come from the germline V gene. The CDR3 covers 13 residues. V lost 3 bases and J lost 2, with 8 bases in between. The CDR3 nucleotides are TGTGCCAGCAGCTGGGCACTTCAAGAGACCCAGTACTTC. The encoded protein is CASSWALQETQYF. The variable domain in full, completed from reference TRBV5-6 and TRBJ2-5, reads DAGVTQSPTHLIKTRGQQVTLRCSPKSGHDTVSWYQQALGQGPQFIFQYYEEEERQRGNFPDRFSGHQFPNYSSELNVNALLLGDSALYLCASSWALQETQYFGPGTRLLVL.

The chain carries TRBV7-2 and TRBJ2-5; D may be TRBD1 (6 bases). Gene TRBJ2-7 matches the end of the DNA better, so the J call may be wrong. Germline V gives CDR1 SGHTA, CDR2 FQGNSA. The CDR3 is made up of 14 amino acids. The chain's CDR3 is CASSFTGQSYEQYF. The CDR3 nucleotides are TGTGCCAGCAGCTTCACGGGACAATCCTACGAGCAGTACTTC.

This chain joins TRBV19 and TRBJ2-5; 8 bases agree with TRBD2. J gave up 3 bases and V 3 bases, and 12 bases lay outside the gene matches. CDR3 size: 17 residues. The V gene's germline CDR1 is LNHDA and CDR2 SQIVND (reference sequence). The CDR3 region has the DNA TGTGCCAGTAGTATCTCCCCCGGGGGAGCGGGAGAAGAGACCCAGTACTTC. This translates into CASSISPGGAGEETQYF.

The rearrangement links TRBV7-2 to TRBJ2-7; 10 bases fit TRBD1. The germline V gene encodes CDR1 SGHTA and CDR2 FQGNSA. Unmatched junction bases numbered 7, after V lost 5 bases and J lost 3 bases. This CDR3 spans 15 amino acids. In DNA, the CDR3 is TGTGCCAGCAGCCCTCGGACAGGGGGAATCTACGAGCAGTACTTC. This translates into CASSPRTGGIYEQYF.

This clone was counted a few times. The gene calls are TRBV6-1 and TRBJ1-5; 7 nucleotides align to TRBD1. Germline V gene lookup returns CDR1 MNHNS and CDR2 SASEGT. With 1 base clipped from V and 4 bases from J, the junction kept 7 bases outside the gene matches. The CDR3 spans 16 residues. CDR3 DNA sequence: TGTGCCAGCAGTGAAGAAGTGACAGGGTCGAATCAGCCCCAGCATTTT. It yields the protein CASSEEVTGSNQPQHF.

The chain employs TRBV11-2 and TRBJ1-2; D call uncertain. The CDR3 loop spans 12 amino acids. Trimming removed 2 bases from V and 7 bases from J, with 8 bases in between. The germline V gene encodes CDR1 SGHAT and CDR2 FQNNGV. The CDR3 bases are TGTGCCAGCAGCTTACCGGGTCGTGGCTACACCTTC. Translating it yields CASSLPGRGYTF.

This chain uses TRBV21-1 with TRBJ2-5; the DNA was not used to check the table's D call, TRBD1. TRBV21-1 is a pseudogene. The CDR3 length is 12 residues. The CDR3, as DNA: TGTGCCAGGGGGACAGCCAGGGAGACCCAGTACTTC. It codes for CARGTARETQYF.

This clone was detected only once. This sequence joins TRBV5-1 and TRBJ2-1, with no clear D. Germline V gene data show CDR1 as SGHRS and CDR2 as YFSETQ. V was shortened by 0 bases and J by 0 bases, with 10 bases between the two germline ends. The length of the CDR3 is 16 residues. The CDR3 loop is CASSLDGGSSYNEQFF. For the CDR3, the DNA is TGCGCCAGCAGCTTGGATGGCGGAAGCTCCTACAATGAGCAGTTCTTC.

V usage is TRBV28 and J usage is TRBJ2-3; 11 bases fit TRBD2. With 9 bases clipped from V and 7 bases from J, the junction kept 12 bases outside the gene matches. The CDR3 has 15 residues. Germline CDR1 and CDR2: MDHEN and SYDVKM. The CDR3 protein is CASPPSLAGGHTQYF. Here the CDR3 DNA reads TGTGCCAGTCCCCCGAGCCTAGCGGGGGGACATACGCAGTATTTT.

V gene TRBV2 combines with J gene TRBJ1-4, with D possibly matching TRBD1 (5 bases). The ends were cut back, 11 bases at V and 8 bases at J, with 18 bases in the middle. Germline CDR1 SNHLY, CDR2 FYNNEI. CDR3 length: 13 amino acids. The CDR3 loop reads CAGTGVGREKLFF. Written as DNA, the CDR3 is TGTGCCGGGACGGGGGTTGGTCGCGAAAAACTGTTTTTT.

The genes are TRBV7-8 and TRBJ2-5, with a tentative D call TRBD1 (5 bases). Trimming removed 4 bases from V and 1 base from J, with 7 bases in between. The CDR3 has 13 amino acids. The germline CDR1 and CDR2 sequences are SGHVS and FQNEAQ. The CDR3 DNA reads TGTGCCAGCAGCTACAGGTTCCAAGAGACCCAGTACTTC. It codes for CASSYRFQETQYF.

The gene calls are TRBV27 and TRBJ2-2; D perhaps matches TRBD2 (5 bases). V was clipped by 4 bases and J by 2 bases, with 11 bases between them. CDR3 length: 15 amino acids. Germline V gene lookup returns CDR1 MNHEY and CDR2 SMNVEV (reference sequence). The CDR3 protein is CASSSTRVNTGELFF. CDR3 DNA: TGTGCCAGCAGTTCAACTAGAGTTAACACCGGGGAGCTGTTTTTT.

Only a few counts were recorded for this clone. This sequence joins TRBV30 and TRBJ1-2; tentative D call: TRBD1 (5 bases). V lost 0 bases, J lost 4 bases, and 15 bases lay in between. The CDR3 spans 15 residues. The germline V gene has CDR1 GTSNPN and CDR2 SVGIG (reference sequence). Written as DNA, the CDR3 is TGTGCCTGGAGTGTACTTGGGGGGAGGACCTATGGCTACACCTTC. Translating gives CAWSVLGGRTYGYTF.

The V call is TRBV2, the J call TRBJ2-1; 9 bases line up with TRBD1. Trimming at V came to 7 bases and at J to 8 bases, leaving 9 bases not matched to a gene. The germline CDR1 and CDR2 sequences are SNHLY and FYNNEI. This CDR3 comprises 14 residues. Here the CDR3 reads CASNPGQGNDEQFF. CDR3 bases: TGTGCCAGCAACCCGGGACAGGGTAATGATGAGCAGTTCTTC.

This clone was picked up a small number of times. The CDR3 DNA reads TGTGCCAGCAGCTCAGGGGGACTCTACGAGCAGTACTTC. Its translation: CASSSGGLYEQYF. The chain combines TRBV5-6 with TRBJ2-7; maybe TRBD1 (7 bases). Germline CDR1 reads SGHDT; CDR2 reads YYEEEE. The length of the CDR3 is 13 residues. Deletions cut 3 bases from V and 3 bases from J, with 10 bases between.

The count of this clone is one. Relative to the germline gene, one junction end is altered; a read error may explain this. The chain employs TRBV7-9 and TRBJ2-7, with 7 positions matching TRBD1. The CDR3 covers 13 residues. The V gene's germline CDR1 is SEHNR and CDR2 FQNEAQ (reference sequence). CDR3 in amino acids: CSSSTSDRNEQYF. The CDR3 DNA reads TGTTCCAGCAGCACCTCGGACAGGAACGAGCAGTACTTC.

The gene calls are TRBV7-9 and TRBJ2-7, with TRBD2 identical over 12 bases. V lost 2 bases and J lost 6; bases outside the gene matches: 5. This CDR3 spans 15 amino acids. Looked up from germline, CDR1 is SEHNR and CDR2 is FQNEAQ (reference sequence). CDR3 coding DNA: TGTGCCAGCAGCTTACTAGCGGGGGGGCGGGTCGAGCAGTACTTC. Amino acid sequence: CASSLLAGGRVEQYF.

The J gene is TRBJ2-3, the V gene TRBV5-1; D is uncertain. Trimming pared 2 bases from V and 7 bases from J, leaving 5 bases between. Looked up from germline, CDR1 is SGHRS and CDR2 is YFSETQ. This CDR3 is 11 amino acids long. In nucleotides, the CDR3 is TGCGCCAGCAGCTTTTTTAATACGCAGTATTTT. It encodes CASSFFNTQYF.

The chain is built from TRBV5-1 and TRBJ2-7; D is unresolved. The CDR3 has 13 residues. The ends were cut back, 1 base at V and 1 base at J, with 6 bases in the middle. Germline V gene lookup returns CDR1 SGHRS and CDR2 YFSETQ. The CDR3 reads CASSLLPSYEQYF. CDR3 bases: TGCGCCAGCAGCTTGCTTCCTTCCTACGAGCAGTACTTC.

The chain joins TRBV23-1 to TRBJ2-1, with a weak D call TRBD1 (5 bases). TRBV23-1 has ORF status, its function being uncertain. V was cut by 1 base and J by 8 bases, with 15 bases left in between. The CDR3 spans 15 residues. This chain's CDR3 is CASSQLRSRDDEQFF. In DNA form, the CDR3 reads TGCGCCAGCAGTCAATTAAGGTCCAGGGATGATGAGCAGTTCTTC.

This clone was counted between two and nine times. This sequence joins TRBV5-6 and TRBJ2-5, with D possibly matching TRBD1 (6 bases). The CDR3 contains 11 residues. V gave up 4 bases and J gave up 11 bases, with 12 bases separating them. CDR1 SGHDT and CDR2 YYEEEE come from the germline V gene. DNA for the CDR3: TGTGCCAGCAGCCGCGGAAGGGGGCAGTACTTC. Its protein is CASSRGRGQYF.

CDR3 nucleotides: TGTGCCAGCAGTGCCCGACAGGGCCAGGACGAGCAGTACTTC. Encoded protein: CASSARQGQDEQYF. J is TRBJ2-7 and V is TRBV6-5; 7 bases align to TRBD1. The germline CDR1 and CDR2 sequences are MNHEY and SVGAGI. V was clipped by 5 bases and J by 5 bases; unmatched bases: 9. The CDR3 loop spans 14 amino acids.

The chain employs TRBV10-1 and TRBJ2-7; the match to TRBD1 covers 10 bases. Germline loops: CDR1 WNHNN, CDR2 SYGVQD (reference sequence). This CDR3 has 20 amino acids. V trimming: 6 bases; J trimming: 3 bases; junction bases outside the gene matches: 23. The CDR3 loop reads CASSEDRGESSGRFHYEQYF. CDR3 nucleotide sequence: TGCGCCAGCAGCGAGGACAGGGGGGAGTCTAGCGGGCGGTTCCACTACGAGCAGTACTTC.

The J gene is TRBJ1-3, the V gene TRBV5-1; possibly TRBD1 for D (6 bases). The V gene's germline CDR1 is SGHRS and CDR2 YFSETQ. CDR3 length equals 17 residues. The V and J ends lost 1 base and 4 bases respectively, with 18 bases between them. The CDR3 DNA is TGCGCCAGCAGCTTGACGCCACCGGGACAAAGAGGAAACACCATATATTTT. It is translated as CASSLTPPGQRGNTIYF.

This clone is labeled as medium-sized. The rearrangement joins TRBV11-1 to TRBJ2-4, with 12 bases fitting TRBD2. The V gene end was trimmed by 5 bases and the J gene end by 7 bases; junction bases not matched to a gene: 12. The CDR3 contains 17 residues. From germline, CDR1 is SGHAT and CDR2 FQDESV (reference sequence). The CDR3 DNA reads TGTGCCAGCAGCGGTTACCTAGCGGGAGGGCCCGAGAACATTCAGTACTTC. This codes for CASSGYLAGGPENIQYF.